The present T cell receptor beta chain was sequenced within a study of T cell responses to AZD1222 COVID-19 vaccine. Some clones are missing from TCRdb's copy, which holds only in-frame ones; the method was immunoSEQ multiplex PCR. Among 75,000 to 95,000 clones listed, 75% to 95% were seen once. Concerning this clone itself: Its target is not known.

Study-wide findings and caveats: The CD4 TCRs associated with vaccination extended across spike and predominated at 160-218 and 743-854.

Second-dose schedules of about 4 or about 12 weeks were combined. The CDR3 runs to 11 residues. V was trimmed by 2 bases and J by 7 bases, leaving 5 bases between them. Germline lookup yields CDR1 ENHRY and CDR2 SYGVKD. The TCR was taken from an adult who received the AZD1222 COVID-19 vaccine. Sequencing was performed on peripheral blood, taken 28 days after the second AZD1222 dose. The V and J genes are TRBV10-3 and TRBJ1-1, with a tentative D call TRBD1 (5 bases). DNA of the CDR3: TGTGCCATCAGTGAGGACAGTGAAGCTTTCTTT. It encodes CAISEDSEAFF.